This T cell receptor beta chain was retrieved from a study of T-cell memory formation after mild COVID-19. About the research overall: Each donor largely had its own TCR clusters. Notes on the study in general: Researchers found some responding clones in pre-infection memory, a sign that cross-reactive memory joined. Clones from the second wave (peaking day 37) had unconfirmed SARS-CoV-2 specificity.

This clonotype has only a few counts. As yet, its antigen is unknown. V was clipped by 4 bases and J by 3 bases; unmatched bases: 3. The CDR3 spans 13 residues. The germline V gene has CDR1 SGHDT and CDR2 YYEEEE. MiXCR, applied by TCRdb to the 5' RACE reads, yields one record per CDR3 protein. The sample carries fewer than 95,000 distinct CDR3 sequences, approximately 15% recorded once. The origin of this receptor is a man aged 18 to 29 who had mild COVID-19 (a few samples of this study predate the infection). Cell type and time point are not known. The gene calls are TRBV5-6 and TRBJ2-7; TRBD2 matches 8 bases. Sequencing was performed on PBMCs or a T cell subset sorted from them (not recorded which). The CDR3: CASSILADYEQYF. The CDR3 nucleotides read TGTGCCAGCAGCATACTAGCGGACTACGAGCAGTACTTC.